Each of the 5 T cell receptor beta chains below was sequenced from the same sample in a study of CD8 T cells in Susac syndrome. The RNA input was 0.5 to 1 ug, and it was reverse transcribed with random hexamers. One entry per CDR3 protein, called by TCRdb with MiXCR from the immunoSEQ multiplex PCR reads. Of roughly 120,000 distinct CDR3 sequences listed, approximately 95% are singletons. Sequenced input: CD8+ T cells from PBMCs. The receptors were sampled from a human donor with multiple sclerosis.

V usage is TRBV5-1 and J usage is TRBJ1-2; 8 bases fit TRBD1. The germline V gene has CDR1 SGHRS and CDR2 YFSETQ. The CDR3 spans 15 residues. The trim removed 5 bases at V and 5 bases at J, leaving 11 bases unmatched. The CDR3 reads CASRATGQGGYGYTF. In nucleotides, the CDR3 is TGCGCCAGCAGAGCCACCGGACAGGGAGGGTATGGCTACACCTTC.

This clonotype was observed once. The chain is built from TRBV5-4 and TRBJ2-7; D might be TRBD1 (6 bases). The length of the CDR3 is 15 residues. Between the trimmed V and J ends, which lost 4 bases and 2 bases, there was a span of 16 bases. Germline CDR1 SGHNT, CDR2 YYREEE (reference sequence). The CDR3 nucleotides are TGTGCCAGCAGCCCCGGACAGTCGACTCCCTACGAGCAGTACTTC. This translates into CASSPGQSTPYEQYF.

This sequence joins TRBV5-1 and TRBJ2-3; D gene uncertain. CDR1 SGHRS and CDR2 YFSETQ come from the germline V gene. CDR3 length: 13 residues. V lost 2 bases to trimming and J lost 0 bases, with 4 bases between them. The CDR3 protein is CASSFGSTDTQYF. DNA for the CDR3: TGCGCCAGCAGCTTTGGCAGCACAGATACGCAGTATTTT.

In DNA, the CDR3 is TGTGCCAGCAGCTTAGTTCAAGGCACCGGGGAGCTGTTTTTT. The encoded protein is CASSLVQGTGELFF. The genes are TRBV11-3 and TRBJ2-2; D is uncertain. From germline, CDR1 is SGHNT and CDR2 YENEEA. V shed 1 base and J shed 4 bases, with 7 bases lying between them. The CDR3 is made up of 14 amino acids.

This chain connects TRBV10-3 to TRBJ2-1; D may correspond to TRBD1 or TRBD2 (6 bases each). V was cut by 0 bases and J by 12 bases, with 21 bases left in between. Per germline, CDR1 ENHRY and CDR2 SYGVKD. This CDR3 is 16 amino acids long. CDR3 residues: CAISESSRGRYGRQFF. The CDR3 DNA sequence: TGTGCCATCAGTGAGTCGAGCCGGGGGCGCTACGGTCGGCAGTTCTTC.